The present T cell receptor beta chain was sequenced within a study of OX40 agonist ivuxolimab in advanced cancers. About the research overall: A diagnosis of hepatocellular carcinoma, melanoma, renal cell or head and neck cancer was present in dose-escalation patients. There were three patients with partial responses, one having hepatocellular carcinoma and two cutaneous melanoma. Study results and caveats: Clonal expansion in partial responders at 0.1-3.0 mg/kg ranked among the lowest.

For this clone: The antigen is not known.

The CDR3 extends over 15 amino acids. V lost 2 bases and J lost 4; bases outside the gene matches: 4. Germline values: CDR1 SEHNR, CDR2 FQNEAQ (reference sequence). The protocol was immunoSEQ multiplex PCR, while the TCRdb copy is restricted to in-frame clones and leaves out a portion. The sample records about 23,000 clones, around 80% being singletons. V gene TRBV7-9 combines with J gene TRBJ2-3; 9 bases align to TRBD2. The origin of this receptor is an adult with an advanced solid tumor such as melanoma, head and neck, liver or kidney cancer. Sample: CD4+ or CD8+ T cells sorted from blood, taken in a trial of the OX40 agonist ivuxolimab. For the CDR3, the DNA is TGTGCCAGCAGCTTACAGAGACTAGCGGCAGATACGCAGTATTTT. Encoded protein: CASSLQRLAADTQYF.